The 20 T cell receptor beta chains reported below all come from one sample, sequenced in a study of cytomegalovirus exposure and HLA in healthy donors. Vbeta (60) and Jbeta (13) primers were used in the PCR. Profiling relied on immunoSEQ multiplex PCR, and the TCRdb table lists in-frame clones only, not all of them. Seen here are 120,000 or so clones, about four fifths observed once, and the top ten hold over 1%. The sample was PBMCs. All receptors derive from a human donor in good health.

The chain couples TRBV10-2 to TRBJ1-1, with a tentative D call TRBD1 (5 bases). CDR1 is WSHSY and CDR2 is SAAADI in the germline V gene. V was trimmed by 7 bases and J by 7 bases, leaving 16 bases between them. The CDR3 is 13 amino acids. The CDR3: CASKKGMEREAFF. For the CDR3, the DNA is TGCGCCAGCAAGAAGGGGATGGAACGTGAAGCTTTCTTT.

The CDR3 protein is CASSPAGDNEQFF. In DNA, the CDR3 is TGCGCCAGCAGCCCGGCGGGGGACAATGAGCAGTTCTTC. This chain connects TRBV5-1 to TRBJ2-1, with 7 bases that match TRBD2. Losses at the gene ends were 4 bases for V and 5 bases for J; bases not matched to a gene: 3. Germline CDR1 is SGHRS and CDR2 is YFSETQ. The CDR3 totals 13 residues.

The V call is TRBV27, the J call TRBJ2-5, with a tentative D call TRBD1 (5 bases). Germline V gene lookup returns CDR1 MNHEY and CDR2 SMNVEV (reference sequence). The CDR3 covers 13 residues. V gave up 7 bases and J gave up 5 bases, with 14 bases separating them. DNA of the CDR3: TGTGCCAGCACTCCCGCCAAGGGGGAGACCCAGTACTTC. It is translated as CASTPAKGETQYF.

J is TRBJ1-2 and V is TRBV28; 8 bases are shared with TRBD1. This CDR3 has 13 amino acids. Germline V gene data show CDR1 as MDHEN and CDR2 as SYDVKM. With 6 bases clipped from V and 8 bases from J, the junction kept 8 bases outside the gene matches. CDR3 coding DNA: TGTGCCAGCAGACAGGGGGGGGGCGGAGGCTACACCTTC. Encoded protein: CASRQGGGGGYTF.

The V call is TRBV29-1, the J call TRBJ2-5; 9 bases fit TRBD2. The CDR3 covers 12 residues. V dropped 4 bases and J dropped 7; count of bases not matched to a gene: 4. The germline V gene encodes CDR1 SQVTM and CDR2 ANQGSEA. CDR3: CSVVTLAGTQYF. The CDR3 DNA follows: TGCAGCGTTGTTACACTAGCGGGGACCCAGTACTTC.

The J gene is TRBJ2-3, the V gene TRBV11-2; D may be TRBD2 (5 bases). The ends were cut back, 8 bases at V and 4 bases at J, with 25 bases in the middle. The germline CDR1 and CDR2 sequences are SGHAT and FQNNGV. The CDR3 totals 17 residues. CDR3 sequence reads: CASYPKREWARPDTQYF. The CDR3 DNA is TGTGCCAGCTATCCGAAACGGGAATGGGCCCGACCAGATACGCAGTATTTT.

The chain is built from TRBV5-5 and TRBJ1-2; 10 positions match TRBD1. CDR3 length: 17 amino acids. The J segment lost 3 bases and the V segment lost 2 bases, leaving 10 bases of the junction unmatched. Germline CDR1 is SGHKS and CDR2 is YYEKEE (reference sequence). CDR3 DNA: TGTGCCAGCAGCTTTAAGGGACAGGGGATTAAGGACTATGGCTACACCTTC. Protein: CASSFKGQGIKDYGYTF.

This chain links TRBV10-1 with TRBJ2-7, with a weak D call TRBD1 (6 bases). CDR1 is WNHNN, CDR2 SYGVQD, per germline (reference sequence). V was pared by 5 bases and J by 2 bases, with 13 bases between. This CDR3 has 14 residues. The chain's CDR3 is CASSPSGAPYEQYF. For the CDR3, the DNA is TGCGCCAGCAGTCCCTCAGGGGCCCCCTACGAGCAGTACTTC.

This clone appeared a single time. CDR3 sequence reads: CASSFPRTEAFF. As DNA, the CDR3 is TGTGCCAGCAGTTTTCCGCGCACTGAAGCTTTCTTT. The chain uses TRBV28 and TRBJ1-1; D remains unclear. Trimming left V 3 bases short and J 4 bases short, with 6 bases between. This CDR3 contains 12 residues. Germline assignment: CDR1 MDHEN and CDR2 SYDVKM.

The V gene is TRBV6-1, the J gene TRBJ1-2; no definite D call. V was shortened by 5 bases and J by 5 bases, with 6 bases between the two germline ends. Germline values: CDR1 MNHNS, CDR2 SASEGT. This CDR3 spans 11 amino acids. This CDR3 reads CASSYSYGYTF. The CDR3 nucleotides read TGTGCCAGCAGTTATTCTTATGGCTACACCTTC.

The chain carries TRBV19 and TRBJ1-4; D unclear. Trimming removed 6 bases at V and 8 bases at J, with 16 bases between. The germline V gene encodes CDR1 LNHDA and CDR2 SQIVND (reference sequence). The CDR3 runs 14 residues. CDR3 sequence reads: CASRITGLEEKLFF. Here the CDR3 DNA reads TGTGCCAGTAGGATTACGGGGTTAGAGGAAAAACTGTTTTTT.

The gene calls are TRBV7-9 and TRBJ2-5; the D is unclear. There are 14 residues in the CDR3. V dropped 1 base and J dropped 1 base, with 7 bases sitting between them. Germline CDR1 is SEHNR and CDR2 is FQNEAQ (reference sequence). The CDR3 loop is CASSLDWAQETQYF. The CDR3 DNA reads as TGTGCCAGCAGCTTAGACTGGGCCCAAGAGACCCAGTACTTC.

The chain recombines TRBV28 with TRBJ2-5; 12 bases are shared with TRBD2. The germline CDR1 and CDR2 sequences are MDHEN and SYDVKM. V lost 10 bases, J lost 4 bases, and 7 bases stayed unmatched. This CDR3 region has 14 residues. CDR3 DNA: TGTGCCACCCTGACTAGCGGGGGTTCAGAGACCCAGTACTTC. Its translation is CATLTSGGSETQYF.

The rearrangement links TRBV23-1 to TRBJ2-1; 8 nucleotides align to TRBD1. TRBV23-1 is labeled an ORF, and its function is uncertain. The CDR3 has 19 amino acids. The J segment lost 4 bases and the V segment lost 0 bases, leaving 14 bases of the junction unmatched. The CDR3 spells CASSQSHFRTGHWYNEQFF. The CDR3 nucleotides read TGCGCCAGCAGTCAATCCCATTTTCGGACAGGGCATTGGTACAATGAGCAGTTCTTC.

The chain couples TRBV7-8 to TRBJ1-1; 9 nucleotides align to TRBD1. The J segment lost 1 base and the V segment lost 5 bases, leaving 11 bases of the junction unmatched. This CDR3 has 17 amino acids. Germline V lookup: CDR1 SGHVS, CDR2 FQNEAQ. The CDR3 bases are TGTGCCAGCAGCATGAAGCTTACAGGGGGCTCGAACACTGAAGCTTTCTTT. Its protein is CASSMKLTGGSNTEAFF.

In its sample, this clone was seen a few times. The rearrangement uses TRBV2 and TRBJ1-5, with D tentatively TRBD1 (5 bases). Germline V gene data show CDR1 as SNHLY and CDR2 as FYNNEI. The CDR3 is 16 amino acids. Trimming left V 6 bases short and J 0 bases short, with 15 bases between. In nucleotides, the CDR3 is TGTGCCAGCAGGGGGCTGGGCGGGGATAGCAATCAGCCCCAGCATTTT. Translated, it gives CASRGLGGDSNQPQHF.

This rearrangement joins TRBV9 to TRBJ1-1; no definite D call. Looked up from germline, CDR1 is SGDLS and CDR2 is YYNGEE. The V end lost 7 bases, the J end lost 0 bases, and 10 bases lay between the germline ends. The CDR3 sequence is 13 residues long. The CDR3 nucleotides are TGTGCCAGCTCGGGAAGTTTGAACACTGAAGCTTTCTTT. This gives the protein CASSGSLNTEAFF.

The rearrangement joins TRBV5-4 to TRBJ2-1, with 7 bases identical to TRBD2. Germline V gives CDR1 SGHNT, CDR2 YYREEE (reference sequence). Trimming took 0 bases from V and 0 from J; bases not matched to a gene: 6. The CDR3 consists of 17 residues. The CDR3, as DNA: TGTGCCAGCAGCTTGGATCTAGCGGACCGCTCCTACAATGAGCAGTTCTTC. This sequence encodes CASSLDLADRSYNEQFF.

This sequence joins TRBV5-1 and TRBJ2-5; 10 nucleotides align to TRBD2. Germline V gives CDR1 SGHRS, CDR2 YFSETQ. Trimming took 3 bases from V and 3 from J; bases not matched to a gene: 5. The CDR3 spans 15 residues. The CDR3 DNA reads TGCGCCAGCAGCTCCTGGACTAGCGGAGAAGAGACCCAGTACTTC. This encodes CASSSWTSGEETQYF.

This chain links TRBV19 with TRBJ2-3; 8 bases agree with TRBD1. This CDR3 contains 14 residues. Germline CDR1 reads LNHDA; CDR2 reads SQIVND (reference sequence). With V trimmed by 3 bases and J by 4 bases, 3 bases remained unmatched. The CDR3 loop is CASSMDRVADTQYF. CDR3 coding DNA: TGTGCCAGTAGTATGGACAGGGTAGCAGATACGCAGTATTTT.